The 6 T cell receptor beta chains reported below all come from one sample, sequenced in a study of shared clonotypes between healthy human individuals. Generated by immunoSEQ multiplex PCR, the TCRdb table keeps only in-frame clones and is missing some. The sample contains about 2.1 million clones, about 94% of which appear only once. Selected positively for CCR7 and CD45RO-negative, naive CD8 cells excluded terminally differentiated effector memory CD45RA+ cells. The sample comprised naive CD8+ T cells from PBMCs. These receptor sequences come from a man younger than 35 in good health. Some clones in this sample may be carry-over from other donors' samples.

On this clone: This CDR3 is also generated by other DNA sequences in the sample. V is TRBV9 and J is TRBJ1-2; D is undetermined. The CDR3 extends over 15 amino acids. Trimming removed 2 bases from V and 0 bases from J, with 11 bases in between. Per germline, CDR1 SGDLS and CDR2 YYNGEE. CDR3 DNA: TGTGCCAGCAGCGTTGGGCAAGTCCCTAACTATGGCTACACCTTC. Translated, it gives CASSVGQVPNYGYTF.

The V gene is TRBV6-1, the J gene TRBJ2-7; D is undetermined. The CDR3 spans 13 residues. Germline CDR1 reads MNHNS; CDR2 reads SASEGT. The V end was cut by 5 bases, the J end by 3 bases, with 11 bases between. The CDR3 spells CASSYAPYYEQYF. CDR3 sequence (DNA): TGTGCCAGCAGTTATGCACCCTACTACGAGCAGTACTTC.

Concerning this clone itself: The same CDR3 is also encoded by other DNA sequences in this sample. The chain recombines TRBV15 with TRBJ1-1; 7 nucleotides agree with TRBD1. The CDR3 runs to 13 residues. V dropped 8 bases and J dropped 4; count of bases not matched to a gene: 7. Germline V lookup: CDR1 LNHNV, CDR2 YYDKDF (reference sequence). The CDR3: CATRDRVGTEAFF. For the CDR3, the DNA is TGTGCCACCCGCGACAGGGTGGGCACTGAAGCTTTCTTT.

The V gene is TRBV6-6, the J gene TRBJ1-4; unclear D gene. CDR1 MNHNY and CDR2 SVGAGI come from the germline V gene (reference sequence). Trimming removed 4 bases from V and 7 bases from J, with 7 bases in between. The length of the CDR3 is 12 residues. The CDR3 DNA follows: TGTGCCAGCAGTTTAATCGGTGAAAAACTGTTTTTT. Its translation is CASSLIGEKLFF.

This rearrangement joins TRBV7-7 to TRBJ2-7; 8 positions match TRBD2. The V and J ends lost 2 bases and 5 bases, in that order; junction bases with no gene match: 8. The V gene's germline CDR1 is SSHAT and CDR2 FNYEAQ (reference sequence). The CDR3 has 15 residues. In DNA form, the CDR3 reads TGTGCCAGCAGCTTAACGGGGGGGCGCGACGACGAGCAGTACTTC. Translation gives CASSLTGGRDDEQYF. Together with reference TRBV7-7 and TRBJ2-7, the CDR3 gives the full variable domain: GAGVSQSPRYKVTKRGQDVTLRCDPISSHATLYWYQQALGQGPEFLTYFNYEAQPDKSGLPSDRFSAERPEGSISTLTIQRTEQRDSAMYRCASSLTGGRDDEQYFGPGTRLTVT.

The chain carries TRBV28 and TRBJ2-7; D unclear. CDR1 is MDHEN, CDR2 SYDVKM, per germline. This CDR3 has 12 amino acids. Deletions cut 2 bases from V and 5 bases from J, with 7 bases between. The CDR3 loop is CASSLPQNEQYF. As DNA, the CDR3 is TGTGCCAGCAGTTTACCCCAAAACGAGCAGTACTTC.